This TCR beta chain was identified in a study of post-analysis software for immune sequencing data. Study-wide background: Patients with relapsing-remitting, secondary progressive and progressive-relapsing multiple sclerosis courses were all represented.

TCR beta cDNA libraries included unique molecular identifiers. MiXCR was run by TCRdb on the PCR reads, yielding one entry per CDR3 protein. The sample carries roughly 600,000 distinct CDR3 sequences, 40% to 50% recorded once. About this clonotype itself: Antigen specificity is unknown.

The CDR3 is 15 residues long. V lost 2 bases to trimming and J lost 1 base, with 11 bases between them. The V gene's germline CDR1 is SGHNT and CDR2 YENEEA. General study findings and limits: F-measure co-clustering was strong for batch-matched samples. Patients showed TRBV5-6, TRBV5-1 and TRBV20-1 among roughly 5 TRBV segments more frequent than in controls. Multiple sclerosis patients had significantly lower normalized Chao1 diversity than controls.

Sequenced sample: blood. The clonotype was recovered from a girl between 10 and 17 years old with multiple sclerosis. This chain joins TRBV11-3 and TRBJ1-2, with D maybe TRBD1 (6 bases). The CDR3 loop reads CASSLYTDSNYGYTF. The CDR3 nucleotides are TGTGCCAGCAGCTTATATACGGACAGTAACTATGGCTACACCTTC.